Listed below are T cell receptor beta chains from one sample, sequenced in a study of blood T cell repertoires in COVID-19. Method: immunoSEQ multiplex PCR; TCRdb's copy keeps in-frame clones and lacks some. The table records about 120,000 clones, 60% to 85% of them present only once. The sequencing sample was made of peripheral blood. The receptors here all came from a human donor with acute or convalescent COVID-19. The donor label of this sample is uncertain. Both conserved end residues are part of each CDR3.

v_gene,j_gene,CDR3aa
TRBV6-5,TRBJ1-1,CASTKGRGTEAFF
TRBV7-2,TRBJ1-4,CASSLALTGVAEKLFF
TRBV19,TRBJ2-1,CASSIGGGINEQFF
TRBV5-1,TRBJ2-1,CASSLATRGGSSSYNEQFF
TRBV5-5,TRBJ2-3,CASSPSGESTDTQYF
TRBV15,TRBJ1-2,CATSSGQGHYGYTF
TRBV28,TRBJ2-3,CASSFGGATTDTQYF
TRBV5-1,TRBJ1-6,CASSLDRVENNSPLHF
TRBV29-1,TRBJ2-3,CSVGAGGTDTQYF
TRBV29-1,TRBJ2-5,CSVEGTSGGTQYF
TRBV27,TRBJ1-6,CASSARRPGDNSPLHF
TRBV19,TRBJ1-3,CASSSGGSGNTIYF
TRBV7-6,TRBJ1-6,CASSLGARGTDSPLHF
TRBV19,TRBJ2-7,CASSIRPYEQYF
TRBV5-1,TRBJ1-4,CASSLAQGMGNEKLFF
TRBV28,TRBJ1-2,CASSSGSYGYTF
TRBV5-1,TRBJ2-7,CASSLGLGTSSYEQYF
TRBV18,TRBJ1-1,CASSGTPNTEAFF
TRBV5-1,TRBJ2-1,CASSLEGAGEQFF
TRBV7-9,TRBJ2-5,CASSLGSSGGTETQYF
TRBV6-5,TRBJ1-4,CASRTGGGGNEKLFF
TRBV19,TRBJ2-5,CASRTGTQETQYF
TRBV2,TRBJ1-1,CASSEGRTEAFF
TRBV19,TRBJ1-5,CASSSRSNQPQHF
TRBV30,TRBJ1-6,CAWERTGGSGSPLHF
TRBV18,TRBJ1-4,CASSQGAATNEKLFF
TRBV29-1,TRBJ1-6,CSVSRGDGSPLHF
TRBV20-1,TRBJ2-1,CSAAKGAGQFF